The 10 T cell receptor beta chains below come from one sample, sequenced in a study of blood T cell repertoires in COVID-19 (dated by TCRdb to the early 2020s). Libraries came from the immunoSEQ multiplex PCR assay. Drawn from immuneACCESS, this table holds only the in-frame rearrangements with V and J called that TCRdb kept. Clones are partly lost; checked studies trace under half to an unresolved V gene and leave the rest unexplained. Present in this sample are 450,000 to 500,000 clones, roughly 87% of which were seen just once. About 0.7% of the sample rests with the top ten. Specimen: PBMCs or T cells enriched from blood (not recorded which). These receptors were collected from a woman aged 18-30 years who had recovered from COVID-19.

The V gene is TRBV7-2, the J gene TRBJ2-2; D might be TRBD1 (6 bases). This CDR3 region has 16 residues. Trimming took off 5 bases at V and 0 bases at J, with 13 bases between the two ends. Germline V gene lookup returns CDR1 SGHTA and CDR2 FQGNSA. The CDR3 nucleotides read TGTGCCAGCAGCCTTTTCACAGGGTCGAACACCGGGGAGCTGTTTTTT. Amino acids: CASSLFTGSNTGELFF.

CDR3 in amino acids: CASSRGGLRDTSLGDTGELFF. The CDR3 DNA is TGTGCCAGCAGCAGGGGGGGACTCCGGGACACCTCTTTAGGGGACACCGGGGAGCTGTTTTTT. V and J are TRBV21-1 and TRBJ2-2; TRBD2 is taken as the D call from the table, unchecked against the DNA. TRBV21-1 is a listed pseudogene. The CDR3 runs 21 residues.

Details on this clone: This CDR3 is also generated by other DNA sequences in the sample. The chain employs TRBV5-1 and TRBJ2-7; no firm D call. The germline V gene has CDR1 SGHRS and CDR2 YFSETQ. V gave up 0 bases and J gave up 1 base, with 5 bases separating them. The CDR3 is 13 residues long. The CDR3 sequence is CASSLGASYEQYF. The CDR3 DNA reads as TGCGCCAGCAGCTTGGGGGCTTCCTACGAGCAGTACTTC.

V is TRBV3-1 (or the pseudogene TRBV3-2) and J is TRBJ2-1, with TRBD2 identical over 9 bases. The CDR3 is 18 amino acids. Germline V lookup: CDR1 LGHDT, CDR2 YNNKEL (reference sequence). The V segment lost 4 bases and the J segment 5 bases; nucleotides outside the gene matches: 15. The chain's CDR3 is CASSLRRSRGGFDNEQFF. In DNA, the CDR3 is TGTGCCAGCAGCCTCCGAAGGTCGCGGGGGGGGTTCGACAATGAGCAGTTCTTC.

CDR3 in DNA: TGTGCCAGCTTTACGATAGCGGGGGGGCAGGAGACCCAGTACTTC. Translation gives CASFTIAGGQETQYF. The gene calls are TRBV21-1 and TRBJ2-5; the table assigns TRBD2, which was not confirmed against the DNA. TRBV21-1 is annotated as a pseudogene. The CDR3 sequence is 15 residues long.

V is TRBV7-9 and J is TRBJ1-5; no reliable D call. V was pared by 1 base and J by 6 bases, with 10 bases between. The CDR3 is 14 amino acids. Germline CDR1 is SEHNR and CDR2 is FQNEAQ (reference sequence). The chain's CDR3 is CASSLGLRGQPQHF. CDR3 coding DNA: TGTGCCAGCAGCTTAGGTTTGAGAGGTCAGCCCCAGCATTTT.

V and J are TRBV7-8 and TRBJ2-3; D is uncertain. Trimming took 2 bases from V and 4 from J, leaving 10 bases between them. Per the germline V gene, CDR1 is SGHVS and CDR2 is FQNEAQ. The CDR3 totals 14 residues. The CDR3: CASSLQIISDTQYF. CDR3 nucleotides: TGTGCCAGCAGCTTACAGATTATTTCAGATACGCAGTATTTT.

There are a few counts of this clone. V usage is TRBV28 and J usage is TRBJ1-1; possibly TRBD1 for D (5 bases). Looked up from germline, CDR1 is MDHEN and CDR2 is SYDVKM. The CDR3 runs 13 residues. Trimming took off 3 bases at V and 10 bases at J, with 15 bases between the two ends. The CDR3 sequence: CASSLRQGRRAFF. CDR3 DNA: TGTGCCAGCAGTTTGAGGCAGGGAAGGAGAGCTTTCTTT.

A remark on this clone: Other DNA sequences of this sample code for an identical CDR3. The genes are TRBV9 and TRBJ2-3; D remains unclear. The CDR3 is made up of 13 amino acids. The germline V gene has CDR1 SGDLS and CDR2 YYNGEE. The ends were cut back, 6 bases at V and 0 bases at J, with 8 bases in the middle. CDR3 bases: TGTGCCAGCAATTCCCCGAGCACAGATACGCAGTATTTT. Protein product: CASNSPSTDTQYF.

V and J are TRBV5-1 and TRBJ2-3; 10 nucleotides agree with TRBD2. The CDR3 loop spans 16 amino acids. Germline loops: CDR1 SGHRS, CDR2 YFSETQ. After removal of 2 bases from V and 2 bases from J, the junction contained 5 bases not matched to a gene. This chain's CDR3 is CASSFRSGGPTDTQYF. The CDR3, as DNA: TGCGCCAGCAGCTTCCGTAGCGGGGGGCCCACAGATACGCAGTATTTT.